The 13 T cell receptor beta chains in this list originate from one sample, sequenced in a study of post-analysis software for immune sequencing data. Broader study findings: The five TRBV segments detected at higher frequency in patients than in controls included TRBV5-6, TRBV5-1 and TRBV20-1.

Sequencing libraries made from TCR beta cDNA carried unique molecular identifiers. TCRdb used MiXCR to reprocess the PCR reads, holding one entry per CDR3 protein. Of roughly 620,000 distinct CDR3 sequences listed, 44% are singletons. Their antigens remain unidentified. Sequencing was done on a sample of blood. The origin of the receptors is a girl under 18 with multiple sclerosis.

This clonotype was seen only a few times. The CDR3 region has the DNA TGTGCCAGCAGCTCCCATGAGGGGATTGAGCAGTACTTC. Translation: CASSSHEGIEQYF. The chain combines TRBV11-2 with TRBJ2-5; D assignment may be TRBD1 or TRBD2 (5 bases each). CDR1 is SGHAT, CDR2 FQNNGV, per germline. The CDR3 contains 13 residues. V shed 4 bases and J shed 11 bases, with 17 bases lying between them.

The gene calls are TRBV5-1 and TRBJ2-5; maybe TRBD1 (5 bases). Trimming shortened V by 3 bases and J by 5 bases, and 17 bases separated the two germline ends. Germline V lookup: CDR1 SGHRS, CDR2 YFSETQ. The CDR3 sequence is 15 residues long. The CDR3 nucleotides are TGCGCCAGCAGCTGGGGCCAATCCTATGGGGAGACCCAGTACTTC. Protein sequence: CASSWGQSYGETQYF.

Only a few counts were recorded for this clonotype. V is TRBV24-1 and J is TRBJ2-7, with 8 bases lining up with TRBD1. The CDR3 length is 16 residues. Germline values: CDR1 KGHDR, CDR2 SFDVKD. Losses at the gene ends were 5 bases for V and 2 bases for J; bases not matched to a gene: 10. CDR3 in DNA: TGTGCCACCAGTGCCACGAGGACAGGGAACCCCTACGAGCAGTACTTC. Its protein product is CATSATRTGNPYEQYF.

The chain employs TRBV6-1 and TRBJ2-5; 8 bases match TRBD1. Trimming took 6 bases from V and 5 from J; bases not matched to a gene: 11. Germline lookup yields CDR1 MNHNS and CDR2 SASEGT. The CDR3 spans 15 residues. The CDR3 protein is CASSKGHRGRETQYF. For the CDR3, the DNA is TGTGCCAGCAGCAAAGGTCACAGGGGGAGGGAGACCCAGTACTTC.

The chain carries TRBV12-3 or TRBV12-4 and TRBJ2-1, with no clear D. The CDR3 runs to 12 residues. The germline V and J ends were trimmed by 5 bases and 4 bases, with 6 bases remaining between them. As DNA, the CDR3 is TGTGCCAGCAGTACCCGATACAATGAGCAGTTCTTC. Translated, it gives CASSTRYNEQFF.

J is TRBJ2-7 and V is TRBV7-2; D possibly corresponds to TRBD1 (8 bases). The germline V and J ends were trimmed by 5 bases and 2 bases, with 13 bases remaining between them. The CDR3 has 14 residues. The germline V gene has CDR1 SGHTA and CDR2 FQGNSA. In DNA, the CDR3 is TGTGCCAGCAGCGACAGGGGAGGGCCCTACGAGCAGTACTTC. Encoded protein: CASSDRGGPYEQYF.

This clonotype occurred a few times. In DNA form, the CDR3 reads TGCAGTGCTAGTTTACAAGGAGCGGGAGGCACGTCCGAGCAGTACTTC. Protein product: CSASLQGAGGTSEQYF. The chain joins TRBV20-1 to TRBJ2-7, with 9 bases lining up with TRBD2. The CDR3 length is 16 residues. Per germline, CDR1 DFQATT and CDR2 SNEGSKA (reference sequence). Losses at the gene ends were 3 bases for V and 6 bases for J; bases not matched to a gene: 15.

CDR3: CSAVGGGSSYNEQFF. The CDR3 bases are TGCAGTGCCGTTGGTGGGGGGAGCTCCTACAATGAGCAGTTCTTC. The genes are TRBV20-1 and TRBJ2-1; possibly TRBD2 for D (6 bases). This CDR3 has 15 amino acids. Germline V gene data show CDR1 as DFQATT and CDR2 as SNEGSKA (reference sequence). Deletions cut 6 bases from V and 0 bases from J, with 15 bases between.

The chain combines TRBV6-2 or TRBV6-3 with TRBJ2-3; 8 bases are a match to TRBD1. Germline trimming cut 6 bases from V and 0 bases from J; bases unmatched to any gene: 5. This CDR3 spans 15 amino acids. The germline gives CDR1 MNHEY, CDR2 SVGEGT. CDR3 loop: CASSRDRTSTDTQYF. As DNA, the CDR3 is TGTGCCAGCAGCAGGGACAGGACTAGCACAGATACGCAGTATTTT.

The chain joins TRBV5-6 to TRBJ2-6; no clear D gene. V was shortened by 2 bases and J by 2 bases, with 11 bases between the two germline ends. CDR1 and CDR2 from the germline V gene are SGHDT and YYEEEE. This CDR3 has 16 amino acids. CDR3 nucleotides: TGTGCCAGCAGCTTCTCGGTTGTCGCTGGGGCCAACGTCCTGACTTTC. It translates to CASSFSVVAGANVLTF.

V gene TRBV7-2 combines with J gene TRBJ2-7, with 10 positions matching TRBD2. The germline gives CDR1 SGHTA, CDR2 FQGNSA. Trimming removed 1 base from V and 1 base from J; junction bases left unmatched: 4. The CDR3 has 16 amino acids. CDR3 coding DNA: TGTGCCAGCAGCTTAGAATCAGCGGGAGGGTCCTACGAGCAGTACTTC. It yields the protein CASSLESAGGSYEQYF.

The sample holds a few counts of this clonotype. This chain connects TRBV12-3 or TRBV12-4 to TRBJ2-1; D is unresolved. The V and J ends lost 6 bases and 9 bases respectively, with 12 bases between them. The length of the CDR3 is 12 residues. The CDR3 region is CASSTPTFEQFF. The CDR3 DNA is TGTGCCAGCAGCACGCCTACCTTTGAGCAGTTCTTC.

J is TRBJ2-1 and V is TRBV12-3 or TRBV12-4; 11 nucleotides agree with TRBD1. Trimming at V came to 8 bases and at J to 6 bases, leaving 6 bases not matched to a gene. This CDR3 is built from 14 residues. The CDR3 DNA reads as TGTGCCAGCTCAAGGGGACAGGGGGTCAATGAGCAGTTCTTC. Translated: CASSRGQGVNEQFF.